Listed below are T cell receptor beta chains from one sample, sequenced in a study of response to subunit inactivated influenza vaccine. TCRdb used MiXCR to reprocess the RT-PCR reads, holding one entry per CDR3 protein. The sample yields 650,000 to 700,000 distinct CDR3 sequences, around 16% seen once. The material sequenced was PBMCs from blood, taken approximately 13 days after vaccination. These receptors all stem from a man between 45 and 60 years old who received an inactivated influenza vaccine. Each CDR3 is given with its conserved first and last residue. Fields, in order: D gene, J gene, V gene, clone size, CDR3 DNA, CDR3 protein. The D gene is left open where the match is weak. Clone size appears in some rows only: once, few, many, or a class for an expanded clone.

>TRBD2|TRBJ2-1|TRBV3-1|NA
TGTGCCAGCAGCCCACGGGCTAGCGGGATGAATGAGCAGTTCTTC
CASSPRASGMNEQFF
>TRBD2|TRBJ2-3|TRBV4-1|NA
TGCGCCAGCAGCCAAAGCGGGGGTTTCGGCACAGATACGCAGTATTTT
CASSQSGGFGTDTQYF
>NA|TRBJ2-2|TRBV5-1|few
TGCGCCAGCAGCTTGGGTGGGGTTCCGAACACCGGGGAGCTGTTTTTT
CASSLGGVPNTGELFF
>NA|TRBJ2-7|TRBV28|NA
TGTGCCAGCAGTTTACCGGGGACGGATTACGAGCAGTACTTC
CASSLPGTDYEQYF
>NA|TRBJ1-2|TRBV7-9|NA
TGTGCCAGCAGCCGAAGGACCTATGGCTACACCTTC
CASSRRTYGYTF
>TRBD2|TRBJ2-1|TRBV7-2|NA
TGTGCCAGCAGCTCGGGACTAGCGGGGGCTGGGAATGAGCAGTTCTTC
CASSSGLAGAGNEQFF
>NA|TRBJ1-3|TRBV20-1|few
TGCAGTGCTAGAGATTCCACGGGCTCTGGAAACACCATATATTTT
CSARDSTGSGNTIYF
>NA|TRBJ2-5|TRBV20-1|few
TGCAGTGCTACGCGGGGGCCACAAGAGACCCAGTACTTC
CSATRGPQETQYF
>NA|TRBJ2-3|TRBV7-2|few
TGTGCCAGCAGTTTACTCTCGACTAGGAAGACAGATACGCAGTATTTT
CASSLLSTRKTDTQYF
>TRBD1|TRBJ2-7|TRBV29-1|NA
TGCAGCGTTGTTATGGCTGTAGGGGGCCGATTGTACGAGCAGTACTTC
CSVVMAVGGRLYEQYF
>NA|TRBJ2-1|TRBV4-2|few
TGTGCCAGCAGCCAAGATACGTCCTACCCCAATGAGCAGTTCTTC
CASSQDTSYPNEQFF
>TRBD2|TRBJ2-1|TRBV11-2|NA
TGTGCCAGCAGCTTAGTTGGCGGGAGGGCCGTAGGCTCCTACAATGAGCAGTTCTTC
CASSLVGGRAVGSYNEQFF
>NA|TRBJ2-2|TRBV28|few
TGTGCCAGCAGTACCTTCCCCGGGGAGCTGTTTTTT
CASSTFPGELFF
>TRBD1|TRBJ2-1|TRBV7-6|NA
TGTGCCAGCAGCTTATCCAGCTGGGAGACAGGGGGCGATGAGCAGTTCTTC
CASSLSSWETGGDEQFF
>TRBD2|TRBJ2-3|TRBV20-1|few
TGCAGTGCTGAGATAGCGGGAGGGCACGTGGATACGCAGTATTTT
CSAEIAGGHVDTQYF